This T cell receptor (beta chain) was identified during a study of post-analysis software for immune sequencing data. Study findings and constraints: When the samples were clustered directly with F measure, those that had been prepared in the same batch showed strong co-clustering. A few TRBV segments occurring more often in patients than controls included TRBV5-6, TRBV5-1 and TRBV20-1.

Each TCR beta cDNA library carried unique molecular identifiers. Via MiXCR, TCRdb re-called the PCR reads, giving one row per CDR3 protein. In the table there are hundreds of thousands of distinct CDR3 sequences, just under 30% of which are singletons. The CDR3 has 17 amino acids. Per germline, CDR1 MNHEY and CDR2 SMNVEV (reference sequence). The ends lost 5 bases at V and 2 bases at J; junction bases unmatched: 10. Concerning this clonotype itself: As yet, its antigen is unknown.

The sample was blood. The chain has TRBV27 and TRBJ2-3, with 10 nucleotides matching TRBD2. The receptor was derived from a girl aged 5 to 17 with multiple sclerosis. CDR3 DNA: TGTGCCAGCAGTCCCCAGCGGGAGGGCTGGAACACAGATACGCAGTATTTT. Translated: CASSPQREGWNTDTQYF.